One and the same sample provided the 5 T cell receptor beta chains below, sequenced in a study of cytomegalovirus exposure and HLA in healthy donors (dated by TCRdb to about 2017). Libraries were made using the immunoSEQ multiplex PCR assay. A mixture of 60 forward primers for TCR Vbeta segments and 13 reverse primers for TCR Jbeta segments was used in the multiplex PCR. Held by TCRdb, this immuneACCESS table contains in-frame sequences only and omits some clones. Under half of the omission traces to an unresolved V gene where checked; the cause of the rest is unknown. This sample holds about 150,000 clones; 80% were observed only once. The ten largest clonotypes hold over 10% of the sample. Sequencing was carried out using PBMCs. Every receptor here comes from a man aged 25-45 years in good health and CMV-seropositive.

The chain joins TRBV7-3 to TRBJ2-1; 7 positions agree with TRBD2. J gave up 5 bases and V 5 bases, and 15 bases lay outside the gene matches. Germline V gene sequence: CDR1 SGHTA, CDR2 FQGTGA. The CDR3 loop spans 17 amino acids. CDR3 amino acids: CASSDTPSGGGNNEQFF. In DNA form, the CDR3 reads TGTGCCAGCAGCGATACACCATCTGGGGGGGGGAACAATGAGCAGTTCTTC.

The chain joins TRBV6-5 to TRBJ1-1, with 10 bases lining up with TRBD1. The V and J ends lost 2 bases and 11 bases, in that order; junction bases with no gene match: 11. The CDR3 contains 15 residues. Germline values: CDR1 MNHEY, CDR2 SVGAGI. The CDR3 spells CASSYLGTGAVRAFF. CDR3 bases: TGTGCCAGCAGTTACCTAGGGACAGGGGCGGTACGGGCTTTCTTT.

This clone was counted once. The J gene is TRBJ2-7, the V gene TRBV7-9, with 7 bases identical to TRBD1. The CDR3 totals 14 residues. The V gene end was trimmed by 2 bases and the J gene end by 5 bases; junction bases not matched to a gene: 6. Germline V gene lookup returns CDR1 SEHNR and CDR2 FQNEAQ (reference sequence). The DNA of the CDR3 is TGTGCCAGCAGCTTACGGGACAGATCCAACGAGCAGTACTTC. It encodes CASSLRDRSNEQYF.

Worth noting for this clone: A read error may produce the germline difference seen at one junction end. The CDR3 here is CASTDSETYEQYF. DNA for the CDR3: TGTGCCAGCACAGACAGCGAGACCTACGAACAGTACTTC. The rearrangement links TRBV28 to TRBJ2-7, with D perhaps TRBD1 (5 bases). This CDR3 has 13 residues. Germline CDR1 and CDR2: MDHEN and SYDVKM.

This chain joins TRBV7-3 and TRBJ2-3; possible D gene TRBD2, 5 bases. Germline-derived CDR1 and CDR2 are SGHTA and FQGTGA. Trimming stripped 6 bases from V and 6 bases from J, with 22 bases between. The CDR3 spans 16 residues. The CDR3 DNA reads TGTGCCAGCAGGGACCCCGGGGAACCGGACGGTGATACGCAGTATTTT. Amino acid sequence: CASRDPGEPDGDTQYF.